The T cell receptor beta chain under discussion was sequenced for a study of regulatory T cells in long-lasting Graves disease. General study results and limits: Relative to newly diagnosed Graves' patients, persistent ones had lower TCR diversity. Gene preferences differed: TRBV28, TRBJ1-2, TRBJ2-5 in persistent cases.

Stated time point: persistent/refractory GD, antithyroid drugs over 5 years with positive TRAb. Following extraction of RNA from PBMCs, that RNA was used to make the TCR library. The CDR3 consists of 14 residues. Germline V lookup: CDR1 SGHRS, CDR2 YFSETQ. Building the TCR beta libraries relied on iRepertoire HTBI primers, and CDR3 regions underwent Arm-PCR. How the authors handled the data: Throughout the samples, researchers identified about 62 TRBV and approximately 13 TRBJ segments. Via MiXCR, TCRdb re-called the multiplex PCR reads, giving one row per CDR3 protein. Here the V and J calls rest on TCRdb's processing, not on the authors' analysis. Altogether some 330,000 distinct CDR3 sequences are present, 20% to 25% being singletons, with the ten largest covering around a quarter. Ten or more counts support this clonotype. Its antigen is undetermined. The germline gene is not matched at one end of the junction; a read error may be the cause.

The sequences come from peripheral blood mononuclear cells (PBMCs), collected when the disease was refractory, from a patient treated with antithyroid drugs. This TCR came from a woman aged 40 to 50 with Graves disease. The chain uses TRBV5-1 and TRBJ1-6; 7 positions agree with TRBD1. In DNA form, the CDR3 reads TGTGCCAGCAGTCTAACAGGGGATAATTCACCCCTCCACTTT. This gives the protein CASSLTGDNSPLHF.